This T cell receptor beta chain was identified during a study of T cells after yellow fever vaccination. Study details: The SMART-Seq v4 Ultra Low Input method served to prepare the low-cell-number fractions. Study observations and caveats: Clonotypes found in both CD4 and CD8 compartments made up a small share. Post-booster repertoires contained most primary-vaccination clones again (about 95% CD4, 85% to 90% CD8).

Conversion of TCR transcripts into cDNA relied on 5'RACE template switching, which added a universal primer site and UMIs. One entry per CDR3 protein results from TCRdb running MiXCR on the 5' RACE reads. The data show approximately 180,000 distinct CDR3 sequences, with approximately 6.2% seen just once and nearly 3% held by the top ten. This clonotype was seen a handful of times. Its antigen is not known. This receptor was obtained from a man younger than 30 who received the YFV17D yellow fever vaccine. Sample: CD4+ T cells sorted from PBMCs, taken on the day of the first yellow fever vaccination.

The CDR3 coding sequence is TGCGCCAGCAGCTTGGGGGTCTCCTATAATTCACCCCTCCACTTT. This codes for CASSLGVSYNSPLHF. The chain is built from TRBV5-1 and TRBJ1-6; D is unclear. Germline CDR1 SGHRS, CDR2 YFSETQ. This CDR3 is 15 amino acids long. V was cut by 0 bases and J by 0 bases, with 4 bases left in between.